One TCR beta chain is described in this entry. The V and J ends lost 7 bases and 3 bases respectively, with 12 bases between them. The CDR3 has 13 residues. Germline V gene sequence: CDR1 LNHDA, CDR2 SQIVND (reference sequence). Patients of the Seattle cohort, enrolled during active infection, were followed longitudinally. The source of the sample is a study of blood T cell repertoires in COVID-19. Whole-study context: Specimens from acute and convalescent COVID-19 originated in the United States, Italy and Spain. Nucleic acid was either cDNA or gDNA, and it came from T cells, B-cell-depleted T cells, or PBMCs.

Sequencing was performed with immunoSEQ multiplex PCR; in TCRdb, only in-frame clones are kept and a portion is missing. The sample records about 200,000 clones, about 84% being singletons. The rearrangement links TRBV19 to TRBJ1-1, with D maybe TRBD1 (6 bases). The sequencing input was peripheral blood. The sequence was collected from a person between 70 and 80 years old with COVID-19, enrolled during active disease. The CDR3 region is CASNQGSYTEAFF. The CDR3 DNA is TGTGCCAGTAACCAGGGGTCTTACACTGAAGCTTTCTTT.